The sequence of this T cell receptor beta chain was determined in a study of OX40 agonist ivuxolimab in advanced cancers. With baseline, cycle 4 day 1, and cycle 7 day 1 as timepoints, blood was sampled. There are 15 residues in the CDR3. V was shortened by 3 bases and J by 1 base, with 10 bases between the two germline ends. Germline V gene lookup returns CDR1 KGHSH and CDR2 LQKENI. TCRdb's table, derived via immunoSEQ multiplex PCR, lists solely in-frame clones and lacks some. Of 100,000 or so clones in the sample, 90% to 97% were seen once. Overall study results and limits: Antigen specificity remained undetermined for the expanded peripheral T cells. CD4+ T cells averaged fewer expanded clones than CD8+ T cells. Some of the lowest clonal expansion was seen in partial responders at 0.1-3.0 mg/kg.

A word on this clone: Its antigen is currently unknown.

The clonotype comes from an adult with an advanced solid tumor such as melanoma, head and neck, liver or kidney cancer. Source: CD4+ or CD8+ T cells sorted from blood, taken in a trial of the OX40 agonist ivuxolimab. The chain couples TRBV18 to TRBJ1-3; D is undetermined. CDR3 in amino acids: CASSPDGWSGNTIYF. The CDR3 DNA reads TGTGCCAGCTCACCGGACGGCTGGTCTGGAAACACCATATATTTT.